This T cell receptor beta chain was captured in a study of blood T cell repertoires in COVID-19. Participants, about 18 to 95 years old, spanned approximately 25 US areas. V was clipped by 3 bases and J by 10 bases, with 16 bases between them. In germline, CDR1 is SGHNT, CDR2 YYREEE (reference sequence). The CDR3 is made up of 13 amino acids. Methods used by the authors: Estimation of nucleated cell counts was performed using reference gene primer amplification. Sequenced by immunoSEQ multiplex PCR; TCRdb stores in-frame clones only, minus some. The DNA gave D and trimming, while V, J and clone size come from that table. The repertoire has 290,000 or so clones, roughly 85% of them found once; the top ten carry approximately 5%.

This clonotype was sampled from a man in his forties or fifties who had been exposed to COVID-19. Material for sequencing was PBMCs or T cells enriched from blood (not recorded which). The chain carries TRBV5-4 and TRBJ1-1; no firm D call. CDR3: CASSSGNVDLAFF. Here the CDR3 DNA reads TGTGCCAGCAGCTCCGGGAATGTAGACCTAGCTTTCTTT.